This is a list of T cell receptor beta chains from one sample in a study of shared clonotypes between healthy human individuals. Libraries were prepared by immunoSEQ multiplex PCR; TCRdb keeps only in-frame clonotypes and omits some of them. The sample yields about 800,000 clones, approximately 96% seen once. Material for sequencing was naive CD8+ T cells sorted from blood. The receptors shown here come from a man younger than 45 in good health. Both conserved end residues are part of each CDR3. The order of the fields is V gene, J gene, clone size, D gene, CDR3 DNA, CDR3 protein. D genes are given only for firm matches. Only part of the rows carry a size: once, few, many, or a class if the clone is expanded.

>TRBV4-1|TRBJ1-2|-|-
TGCGCCAGCAGCCAAGATGCTGGAGGCAGGGAATATTGGGACTATGGCTACACCTTC
CASSQDAGGREYWDYGYTF
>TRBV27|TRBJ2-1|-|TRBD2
TGTGCCAGCAGCTCCGGACTAGCGGGAGTGGATTACAATGAGCAGTTCTTC
CASSSGLAGVDYNEQFF
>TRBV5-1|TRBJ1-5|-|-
TGCGCCAGCAGCTTGGATGGACAGCCCCAGCATTTT
CASSLDGQPQHF
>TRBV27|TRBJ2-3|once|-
TGTGCCAGCAGTTTATTGGGGGTAGAAGGCACAGATACGCAGTATTTT
CASSLLGVEGTDTQYF
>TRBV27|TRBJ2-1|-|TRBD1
TGTGCCAGCAGTCCCGAGACAGGGGTTGAGCAGTTCTTC
CASSPETGVEQFF
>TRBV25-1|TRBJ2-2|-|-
TGTGCCAGCAGTGATTTTAACACCGGGGAGCTGTTTTTT
CASSDFNTGELFF
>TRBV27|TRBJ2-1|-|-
TGTGCCAGCAGTTTATCGGAGGGGTACTCCTACAATGAGCAGTTCTTC
CASSLSEGYSYNEQFF
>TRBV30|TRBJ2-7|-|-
TGTGCCTGGAGTGGTCAGGAGTTCTACGAGCAGTACTTC
CAWSGQEFYEQYF
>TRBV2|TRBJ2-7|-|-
TGTGCCAGCAGAAGTATTCTCTACGAGCAGTACTTC
CASRSILYEQYF
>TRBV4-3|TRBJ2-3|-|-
TGCGCCAGCAGCCAAGTCCTGGCAGATACGCAGTATTTT
CASSQVLADTQYF
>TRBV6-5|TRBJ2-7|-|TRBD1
TGTGCCAGCGGACAGGTGTACTACGAGCAGTACTTC
CASGQVYYEQYF
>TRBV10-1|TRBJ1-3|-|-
TGCGCCAGCAGTGAGTCAGGAAACACCATATATTTT
CASSESGNTIYF
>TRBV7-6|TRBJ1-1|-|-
TGTGCCAGCAGCTTAGCGTCTGATCAGAACACTGAAGCTTTCTTT
CASSLASDQNTEAFF
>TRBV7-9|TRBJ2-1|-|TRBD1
TGTGCCAGCAGCTTAGTAGGGGGACAGAGAAACAATGAGCAGTTCTTC
CASSLVGGQRNNEQFF
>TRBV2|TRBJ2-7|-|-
TGTGCCAGCAGTGTGTCCCTAAACCGGGAGCAGTACTTC
CASSVSLNREQYF
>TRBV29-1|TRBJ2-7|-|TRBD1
TGCAGCGTAGAGGGGACAGGGGTCTCCTACGAGCAGTACTTC
CSVEGTGVSYEQYF
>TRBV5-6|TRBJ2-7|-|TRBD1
TGTGCCAGCAGCTTGGGAGGGGGCGGTTACGAGCAGTACTTC
CASSLGGGGYEQYF
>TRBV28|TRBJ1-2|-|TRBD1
TGTGCCAGCAGTTTACACCTCCGGGACAGTCCCTCTAACTATGGCTACACCTTC
CASSLHLRDSPSNYGYTF
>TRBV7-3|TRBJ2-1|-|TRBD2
TGTGCCAGCAGCTTCTCTAGACCGGGACTAGCGGGAGATGAGCAGTTCTTC
CASSFSRPGLAGDEQFF
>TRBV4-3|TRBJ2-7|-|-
TGCGCCAGCAGCCAGGAGATGCAGGGAGGCTACGAGCAGTACTTC
CASSQEMQGGYEQYF
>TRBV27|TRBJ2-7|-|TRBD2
TGTGCCAGCAACAGTTTATCAGCGGGAGGGGGCTACGAGCAGTACTTC
CASNSLSAGGGYEQYF
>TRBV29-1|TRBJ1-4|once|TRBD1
TGCAGCGCCGGGACAGTAACAACTAATGAAAAACTGTTTTTT
CSAGTVTTNEKLFF
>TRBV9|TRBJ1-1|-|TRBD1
TGTGCCAGCAGCGTAGTGGACAGGGGCATGAACACTGAAGCTTTCTTT
CASSVVDRGMNTEAFF
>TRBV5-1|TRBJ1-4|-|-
TGCGCCAGCAGCTTAGCGGAGAGTGGTAATGAAAAACTGTTTTTT
CASSLAESGNEKLFF
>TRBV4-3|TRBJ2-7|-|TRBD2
TGCGCCAGCAGCCAAGATAGCGGGGATGGTCTGGGGCAGCAGTACTTC
CASSQDSGDGLGQQYF
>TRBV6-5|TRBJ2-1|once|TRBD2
TGTGCCAGCAGCCAACTAGCGGGCGGGGACAATGAGCAGTTCTTC
CASSQLAGGDNEQFF
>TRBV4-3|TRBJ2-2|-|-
TGCGCCAGCAGCCAAGATGATAGGTCCACGGGCACCGGGGAGCTGTTTTTT
CASSQDDRSTGTGELFF
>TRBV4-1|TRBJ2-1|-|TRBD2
TGCGCCAGCAGCCAAGGGGGGAGCGGGGGCTACAATGAGCAGTTCTTC
CASSQGGSGGYNEQFF
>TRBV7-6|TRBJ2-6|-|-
TGTGCCAGCAGCCTCTCTCGGGCTGGGGCCAACGTCCTGACTTTC
CASSLSRAGANVLTF
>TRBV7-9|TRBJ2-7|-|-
TGTGCCAGCAGCTTAGGCGTCTCCGAGCAGTACTTC
CASSLGVSEQYF
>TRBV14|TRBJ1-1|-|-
TGTGCCAGCAGCCAAGACATGGCTACTGAAGCTTTCTTT
CASSQDMATEAFF
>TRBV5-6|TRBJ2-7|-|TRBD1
TGTGCCAGCAGCTACGAACAGGGGCTCACCTACGAGCAGTACTTC
CASSYEQGLTYEQYF
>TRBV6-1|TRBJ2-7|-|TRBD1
TGTGCCAGCAGTGAAGGCAGGGGGCGGTACGAGCAGTACTTC
CASSEGRGRYEQYF
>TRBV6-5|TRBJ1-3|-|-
TGTGCCAGCAGTTACTCGGCGGGGGACTCTGGAAACACCATATATTTT
CASSYSAGDSGNTIYF
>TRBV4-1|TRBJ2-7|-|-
TGCGCCAGCAGCCAAGCAAGCGGGACAGTCTACGAGCAGTACTTC
CASSQASGTVYEQYF
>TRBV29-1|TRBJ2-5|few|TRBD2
TGCAGCGTTGAAGAAGCCGGGAGGGCGGAGACCCAGTACTTC
CSVEEAGRAETQYF
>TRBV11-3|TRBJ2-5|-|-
TGTGCCAGCAGCTTTGTGGGACAAGAGACCCAGTACTTC
CASSFVGQETQYF
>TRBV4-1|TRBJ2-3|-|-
TGCGCCAGCAGCCAAAGGGAAGGGGTTGAGGGAGGCACAGATACGCAGTATTTT
CASSQREGVEGGTDTQYF
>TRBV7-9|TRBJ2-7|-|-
TGTGCCAGCAGCACCCTCCCGGACGGATCCTACGAGCAGTACTTC
CASSTLPDGSYEQYF
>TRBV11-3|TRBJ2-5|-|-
TGTGCCAGCAGTCTTCAGGGATCCCAAGAGACCCAGTACTTC
CASSLQGSQETQYF
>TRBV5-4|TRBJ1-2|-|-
TGTGCCAGCAGCTTGGACCGAGTTGACAGCTATGGCTACACCTTC
CASSLDRVDSYGYTF
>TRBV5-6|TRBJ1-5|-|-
TGTGCCAGCAGCCTCAGGACAGACAGCAATCAGCCCCAGCATTTT
CASSLRTDSNQPQHF
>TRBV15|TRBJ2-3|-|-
TGTGCCACCCGGGGAGTTAGCACAGATACGCAGTATTTT
CATRGVSTDTQYF